This paragraph covers one TCR beta chain sequence. What it binds is not known. Template switching incorporated UMIs with a 6-nucleotide sample barcode. TCRdb derives one entry per CDR3 protein from the 5' RACE reads, leaving out DNA. The sample table includes more than 300,000 distinct CDR3 sequences. This sample stems from a study of monozygotic twins with inflammatory bowel disease. This CDR3 has 12 amino acids. Germline V lookup: CDR1 DFQATT, CDR2 SNEGSKA (reference sequence). Study findings and constraints: Healthy co-twins, by inverse Simpson, had higher TCRbeta diversity than their siblings with IBD.

The origin of this receptor is a human donor with ulcerative colitis or Crohn's disease, or a healthy co-twin of an affected twin (not recorded which). The specimen was blood. V gene TRBV20-1 combines with J gene TRBJ2-5. The chain's CDR3 is CSARDPVETQYF.